The sequence of this T cell receptor (beta chain) was determined in a study of T cells of healthy individuals (dated by TCRdb to the late 2010s). This clonotype was observed a handful of times. Its antigen is currently not known. One base away there is no much larger clone; base qualities are not given. Libraries were made using 5' RACE. Instrument used: Illumina MiSeq. TCRdb took the public reads, trimmed them with fastp at Q25, ran MiXCR for clone calling and kept in-frame beta chains. Entries that share a CDR3 protein sequence are merged under the most common genes and DNA. The sample contains about 63,000 distinct CDR3 sequences, around 15% of them found a single time. The top ten hold around 4.6% of the sample. Including the terminal cysteine and phenylalanine, the CDR3 comprises 14 residues. Only the CDR3 region is kept as DNA, spanning 42 bases read in frame from base 1. The germline V gene encodes CDR1 SGHNT and CDR2 YYREEE (reference sequence). V is trimmed back by 0 bases and J by 4 bases, and the junction contains 3 bases that no gene match accounts for.

Rearrangement joined TRBV5-4 to TRBJ2-5; the central 7 bases match TRBD2. The TCR originated in a human donor in good health. The nucleotide sequence is given as TGTGCCAGCAGCTTGGAGCGGGAACCAGAGACCCAGTACTTC. This sequence encodes CASSLEREPETQYF.